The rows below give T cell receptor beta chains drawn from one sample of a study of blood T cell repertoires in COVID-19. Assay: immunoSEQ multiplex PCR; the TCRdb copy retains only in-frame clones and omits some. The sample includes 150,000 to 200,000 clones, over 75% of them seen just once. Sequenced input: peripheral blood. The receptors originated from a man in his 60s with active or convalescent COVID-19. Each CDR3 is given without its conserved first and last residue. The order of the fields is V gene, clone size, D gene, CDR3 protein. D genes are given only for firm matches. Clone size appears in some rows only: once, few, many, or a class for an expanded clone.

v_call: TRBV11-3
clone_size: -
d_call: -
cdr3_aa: ASSFGGQATYEQY

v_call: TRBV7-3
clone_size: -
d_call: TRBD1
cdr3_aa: ASSLIGRRTGGLYGYT

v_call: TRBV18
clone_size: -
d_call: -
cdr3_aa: ASSPAGSNTGELF

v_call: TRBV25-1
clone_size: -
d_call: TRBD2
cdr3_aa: ASSEGGLAAGEQY

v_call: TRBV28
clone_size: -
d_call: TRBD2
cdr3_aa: ASSSRLAGYTDTQY

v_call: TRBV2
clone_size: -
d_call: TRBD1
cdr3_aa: ASSIGTGVYEQY

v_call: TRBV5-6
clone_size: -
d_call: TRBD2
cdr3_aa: ASSRTTVAGGSYEQY

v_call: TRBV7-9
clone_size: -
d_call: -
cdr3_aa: ASSSTTNTQY

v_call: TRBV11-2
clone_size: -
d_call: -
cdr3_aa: ASYTGTEAF

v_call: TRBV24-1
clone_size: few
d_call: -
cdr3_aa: ATSDSTEGTEAF

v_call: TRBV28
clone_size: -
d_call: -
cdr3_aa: ASGRAEAF

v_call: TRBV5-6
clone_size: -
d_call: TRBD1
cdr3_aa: ASSSPGTGAYEQY

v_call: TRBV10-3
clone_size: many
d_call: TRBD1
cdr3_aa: AISADRGSQETQY

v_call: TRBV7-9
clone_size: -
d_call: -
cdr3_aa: ASSLGDFSLGEQY

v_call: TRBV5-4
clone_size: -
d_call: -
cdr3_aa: ASSSGGEYEKLF

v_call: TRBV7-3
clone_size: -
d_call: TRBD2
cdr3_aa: ASSSGLAGAYQF

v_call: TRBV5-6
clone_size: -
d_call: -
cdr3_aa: ASSARRGEGNIQY

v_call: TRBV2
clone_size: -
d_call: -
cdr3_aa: ASSSDTNTEAF

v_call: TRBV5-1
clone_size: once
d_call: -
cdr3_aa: ASSLTGMNTEAF

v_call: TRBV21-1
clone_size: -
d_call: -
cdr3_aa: ASSPRGSNYGYT

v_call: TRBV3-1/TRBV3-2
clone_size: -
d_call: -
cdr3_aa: ASSPGGAYNSPLH

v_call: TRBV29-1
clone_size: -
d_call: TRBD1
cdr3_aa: SARGPGETQY

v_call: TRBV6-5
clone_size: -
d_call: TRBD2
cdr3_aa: ASEGAGGRSYEQY

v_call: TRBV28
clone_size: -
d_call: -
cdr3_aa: ASSLSILGYT

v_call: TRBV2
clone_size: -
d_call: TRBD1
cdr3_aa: ASSATGTGVSSNQPQH

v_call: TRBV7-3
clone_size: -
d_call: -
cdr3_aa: ASSTNRGGEQF

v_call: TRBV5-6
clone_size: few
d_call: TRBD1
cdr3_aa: ASSLGTGSNYGYT

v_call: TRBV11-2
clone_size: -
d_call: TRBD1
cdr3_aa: ASSSGTGTLPLH

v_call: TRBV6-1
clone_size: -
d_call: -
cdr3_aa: ASSDNRVRETQY

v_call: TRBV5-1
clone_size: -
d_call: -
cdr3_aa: ASSLGDSLLTDTQY

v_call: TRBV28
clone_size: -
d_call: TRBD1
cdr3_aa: ASSPRTGGETEAF